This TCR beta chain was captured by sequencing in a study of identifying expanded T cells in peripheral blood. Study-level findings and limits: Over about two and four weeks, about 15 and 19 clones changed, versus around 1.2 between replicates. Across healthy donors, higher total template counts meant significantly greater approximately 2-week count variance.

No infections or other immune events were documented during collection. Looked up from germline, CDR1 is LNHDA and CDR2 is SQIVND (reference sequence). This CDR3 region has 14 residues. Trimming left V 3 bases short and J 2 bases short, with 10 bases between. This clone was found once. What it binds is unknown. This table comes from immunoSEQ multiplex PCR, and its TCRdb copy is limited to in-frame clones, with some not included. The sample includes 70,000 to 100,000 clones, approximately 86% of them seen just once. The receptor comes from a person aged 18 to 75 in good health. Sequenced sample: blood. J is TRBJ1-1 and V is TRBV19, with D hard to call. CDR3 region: CASSIGQLNTEAFF. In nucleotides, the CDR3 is TGTGCCAGTAGTATCGGGCAGCTAAACACTGAAGCTTTCTTT.